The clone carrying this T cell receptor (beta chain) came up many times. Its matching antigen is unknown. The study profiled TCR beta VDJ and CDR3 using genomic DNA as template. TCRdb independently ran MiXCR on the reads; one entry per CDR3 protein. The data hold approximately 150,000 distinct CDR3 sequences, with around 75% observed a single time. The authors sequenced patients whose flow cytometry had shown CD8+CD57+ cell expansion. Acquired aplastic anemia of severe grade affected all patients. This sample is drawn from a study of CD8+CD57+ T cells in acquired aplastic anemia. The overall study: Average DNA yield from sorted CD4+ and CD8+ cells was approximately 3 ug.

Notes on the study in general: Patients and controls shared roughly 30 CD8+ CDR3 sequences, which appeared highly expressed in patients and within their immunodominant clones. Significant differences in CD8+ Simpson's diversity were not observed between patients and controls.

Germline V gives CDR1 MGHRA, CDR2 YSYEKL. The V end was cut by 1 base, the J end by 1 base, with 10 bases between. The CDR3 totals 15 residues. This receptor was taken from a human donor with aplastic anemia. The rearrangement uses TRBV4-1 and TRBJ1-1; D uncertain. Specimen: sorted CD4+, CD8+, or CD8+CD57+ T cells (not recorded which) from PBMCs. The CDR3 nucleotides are TGCGCCAGCAGCCAAGGCCCCGAGACGAACACTGAAGCTTTCTTT. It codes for CASSQGPETNTEAFF.